This T cell receptor beta chain comes out of a study of cytomegalovirus exposure and HLA in healthy donors (dated by TCRdb to the late 2010s). About the investigation overall: An earlier analysis of some 550 of the donors reported more than 250 Gb of sequence data and 117 million unique TCR beta sequences from 150 million to 200 million T cells. An early release covering roughly 600 HLA-typed donors comprised about 300 gigabases of sequencing data and around 80 million unique TCR sequences. Of the 398 genotyped donors, more than 75% were placed in the genetic ancestry cluster associated with self-reported Caucasian donors. The study aimed to test whether cataloging public T cell receptors could reveal signatures of past pathogen exposure. The T cell repertoires of under 750 subjects were profiled by immunosequencing and related to cytomegalovirus serostatus. A separate validation cohort of 100 to 150 different subjects was used in addition to the roughly 670-subject first cohort. To predict cytomegalovirus infection status, the study combined high-throughput TCR immunosequencing, statistical association of individual TCRs with disease status, and machine learning. A later analysis re-examined previously published TCR beta repertoires from 610 or so donors and added high-resolution HLA genotyping to investigate patterns of TCR occurrence. Rather than drawing on any new phenotypic data, the later analysis identified candidate immune exposures from TCR beta sequences and the way those sequences occurred across donors. An earlier analysis of fewer than 700 of the donors applied high-throughput TCR beta sequencing to assess whether each TCR beta V gene segment acted as functional or pseudogenic. Donor age, sex, ethnicity and CMV serostatus were collected together with the repertoire data. A later genetic analysis took genome-wide SNP genotypes for about 55% of the 666 donors and used that subset as a discovery cohort. All discovery cohort repertoires had been generated using a single sequencing platform. HLA typing covered class I and class II loci at four-digit resolution. Typing coverage varied by locus: roughly 620-630 donors for A, B, C, DRB1 and DQB1; approximately 500 for DQA1; some 610 for DPA1; roughly 450 for DPB1. A handful of DR-DQ haplotypes were handled as single units for association and clustering because linkage in the cohort was strong. On average, roughly 240,000 unique TCR beta nucleotide sequences were sequenced per donor among about 400 genotyped donors of the cohort, with about 19% of those sequences being non-productive. Findings and caveats that apply to the study as a whole: In the study, 150 to 200 TCR beta chains were listed as associated with cytomegalovirus. Because counts were too low, more than 15 rarely observed V segments, including chromosome 9 orphons, were excluded from the earlier analysis of under 650 of the donors. The presence/absence analyses assumed that sequencing depth was roughly uniform across donors, and that assumption may not be true. A later analysis associated about 17,000 TCR beta sequences with specific HLA alleles at a false discovery rate of 0.05. Immune exposure information for the cohort was limited to CMV serostatus. A later genetic analysis associated a missense DCLRE1C variant with V-gene and J-gene trimming of TCR beta chains, and an independent cohort replicated the association. The classifier was reported to diagnose cytomegalovirus status with high specificity and sensitivity in both the original cohort and the validation cohort. A few of the identified cytomegalovirus-associated TCR beta chains were confirmed in vitro to be specific for cytomegalovirus antigens. In this cohort, only TCR beta chains were sequenced, and detectable features were limited by the absence of alpha or paired-chain data. Because the 87-base-pair reads could not distinguish some IMGT-functional V segments, including TRBV6-2 and TRBV6-3, those segments were excluded. According to a later analysis, parvovirus B19, influenza, CMV and Epstein-Barr virus appeared linked to several top co-occurrence clusters. Because some donors lacked HLA typing at each locus, the association tests relied only on the typed subset. In a later genetic analysis, fewer N-insertions in productive TCRs were reported among donors in an Asian-associated ancestry cluster than the roughly 640-donor mean. Strong co-occurrence of HLA alleles, especially DR and DQ, made assigning TCR associations to individual alleles difficult. The sequencing pipeline was judged likely to have produced a cluster of highly shared sequence variants as a technical artifact. In a later analysis, HLA-associated TCR beta chains showed more clonal expansion and lower generation probabilities than non-associated chains that were equally common. A further reported finding was that TCR beta sequences accurately predicted the HLA-A and HLA-B alleles for most subjects in the first cohort. Correlated functional status among segregating V segments might be attributable to linkage disequilibrium, but an unknown experimental factor could not be ruled out. In a later analysis, the rate of TCR association differed among HLA loci, with DRB1 alleles having the most associated TCRs and HLA-C alleles having the fewest. Broadly in line with IMGT annotations, most TCR beta V segments showed up in productive rearrangements about 90% or about 30% of the time in an earlier analysis of 450 to 600 of the donors. Most TCR sequences were observed very rarely across donors, whereas some public TCRs were present in many individuals. It was suggested by the authors that the approach could potentially be generalized to other disease states and immunological phenotypes. Most CMV-associated TCR beta chains appeared to be HLA-restricted in a later analysis, and the HLA associations seemed to be driven largely by CMV exposure.

Sequences SGHVS (CDR1) and FQNEAQ (CDR2) are obtained from the germline V gene. The V end loses 0 bases and the J end loses 7 bases, and a stretch of 9 bases separates them. Taken from cysteine to phenylalanine, the CDR3 has 14 residues. Only CDR3 DNA remains: 42 bases, in frame from the first base. As concerns this clone: Its antigen remains undetermined.

The cohort comprised approximately 700 healthy bone marrow donors. Cohort members were all nominally healthy when sampled, although unrecorded immune exposures were likely present. The donor was CMV seropositive and belonged to the group of 250 to 300 seropositive cohort members. Each donor provided a peripheral blood sample, and peripheral blood mononuclear cells were used for TCR beta sequencing. Genomic DNA extraction from the blood cell samples was performed with the Qiagen DNeasy Blood Extraction Kit. The library was built by means of the immunoSEQ multiplex PCR assay. For the multiplex PCR, a mixture combining 60 forward primers for TCR Vbeta segments and 13 reverse primers for TCR Jbeta segments was used. Amplification of the CDR3 region of rearranged TCR beta genes was performed with a multiplex PCR assay on genomic DNA. The amplified TCR beta libraries were sequenced on the Illumina HiSeq System as 87-base-pair reads. Turning to the authors' computational methods: A later analysis counted tens of millions of unique TCR beta chains across the 550 to 750 repertoires, and some 12 million of these chains were shared by at least two donors. A nearest-neighbor algorithm error-corrected the raw reads and collapsed the reads into unique sequences, merging closely related sequences to remove PCR and sequencing errors. To assign V, D and J gene segments, CDR3 sequences were aligned to IMGT reference sequences. For a sequence to be retained, at least a six-nucleotide match to both a V gene segment and a J gene segment was required. Rearrangements were classified as productive when the CDR3 lacked stop codons and remained in frame with V and J, and all other rearrangements were classified as non-productive. Following IMGT convention, CDR3 was defined as the stretch from the second conserved V-encoded cysteine to the conserved J-encoded phenylalanine. Sequences without an unambiguous match to a single V gene segment were excluded from the earlier analysis of 450 to 650 of the donors. An earlier analysis of 587 of the donors called V segments functional above 56.7% productive rearrangements and segregating when the between-donor standard deviation exceeded 5%. A statistical classification framework was developed to diagnose cytomegalovirus status using the catalog of TCR beta chain sequences. V and J gene assignment, in a later analysis, came from comparing TCR nucleotide sequences with IMGT/GENE-DB human TR gene sequences. Using the TCRdist pipeline, a later analysis assigned CDR3 sequences along with most-parsimonious VDJ recombination scenarios. In a later analysis, each TCR beta chain was defined by its CDR3 amino acid sequence together with its V-gene family, and reads lacking a unique V-gene family were excluded. A later analysis removed several hundred highly shared, low-generation-probability nucleotide sequences to deal with suspected cross-contamination and a sequencing artifact. A later analysis calculated a clonal expansion index for each public chain from normalized within-repertoire ranks of inferred template counts. In a later analysis, generation probabilities were computed with a VDJ recombination model fitted to out-of-frame rearrangements, and the resulting probabilities were checked against IGoR. A later analysis scored TCR-TCR, TCR-HLA and TCR-CMV co-occurrence with hypergeometric tests, applying a repertoire-size bias correction to TCR pairs. To estimate false discovery rates, a later analysis permuted the HLA or CMV assignments 20 times. In a later analysis, co-occurring TCRs were grouped with DBSCAN, and TCRdist sequence similarity was added when clustering was performed within HLA-allele-positive subsets. Co-occurrence clustering excluded repertoires with fewer than 30,000 or more than 120,000 public chains, plus five with anomalous nucleotide sharing. TCRdb holds this immuneACCESS table with in-frame rearrangements only. Some clones are missing; in checked studies, unresolved V genes explain under half, and the rest has no known cause. That table furnishes V, J and clone size, whereas the DNA furnished D and trimming. This sample's table has entries for 55,000 to 85,000 clones. The ten most abundant clones make up 2% to 3% of the sample.

The TCR was taken from a female donor in good health and CMV-seropositive. The V and J segments used are TRBV7-8 and TRBJ1-4; the D gene identity is not certain. The sequencing sample was made of PBMCs. The bases read TGTGCCAGCAGCTTAGCAGGGAGTGGTGAAAAACTGTTTTTT. Its translation reads: CASSLAGSGEKLFF. The full variable domain, with segments outside the CDR3 supplied by the reference TRBV7-8 and TRBJ1-4 proteins, appears as GAGVSQSPRYKVAKRGQDVALRCDPISGHVSLFWYQQALGQGPEFLTYFQNEAQLDKSGLPSDRFFAERPEGSVSTLKIQRTQQEDSAVYLCASSLAGSGEKLFFGSGTQLSVL.